The source of this TCR beta chain is a study of blood T cells in healthy people across ages. Germline V gene lookup returns CDR1 DFQATT and CDR2 SNEGSKA (reference sequence). The CDR3 is 13 residues long. The second PCR ran 7 to 11 cycles with a sample-barcoded 5' primer and J-beta primers. TCRdb analysed the 5' RACE reads with MiXCR anew, one entry per CDR3 protein. The profile shows 1.5 million to 2 million distinct CDR3 sequences, about 28% of them singletons. As for this clonotype: What it binds is unknown. This may be a read error: a much more frequent sequence differs by one nucleotide.

Study-level points and caveats: Older individuals had lower TCR beta diversity per million T cells (the decline was roughly linear). It was not possible, with unsorted PBMCs, to conclusively compare naive and antigen-experienced cells.

The receptor was isolated from a woman under 40 in good health. The V call is TRBV20-1, the J call TRBJ2-5, with D perhaps being TRBD1 or TRBD2 (5 bases each). Near its end, the DNA agrees better with TRBJ2-7, so the J call may be wrong. The sequencing input was blood. CDR3 nucleotides: TGCAATGCCGCAGGGACGCGGACCTACGAGCAGTACTTC. Its protein product is CNAAGTRTYEQYF.